The clone carrying this TCR beta chain was recorded only once. PCR primers comprised 60 Vbeta and 13 Jbeta primers. Produced via immunoSEQ multiplex PCR; TCRdb's table is partial and in-frame only. Altogether fewer than 200,000 clones are present, approximately 80% being singletons, with the ten largest covering 9.5% to 10%. This entry is derived from a study of cytomegalovirus exposure and HLA in healthy donors. The sample comprised PBMCs. The receptor was isolated from a man between 18 and 29 years old in good health and CMV-seropositive.

CDR3 sequence: CASAPAGPKETQYF. The CDR3 DNA sequence: TGCGCCAGCGCTCCAGCAGGGCCGAAAGAGACCCAGTACTTC. This chain uses TRBV5-1 with TRBJ2-5; perhaps TRBD1 as D (5 bases). The V end lost 7 bases, the J end lost 3 bases, and 16 bases lay between the germline ends. From germline, CDR1 is SGHRS and CDR2 YFSETQ. The CDR3 contains 14 residues.